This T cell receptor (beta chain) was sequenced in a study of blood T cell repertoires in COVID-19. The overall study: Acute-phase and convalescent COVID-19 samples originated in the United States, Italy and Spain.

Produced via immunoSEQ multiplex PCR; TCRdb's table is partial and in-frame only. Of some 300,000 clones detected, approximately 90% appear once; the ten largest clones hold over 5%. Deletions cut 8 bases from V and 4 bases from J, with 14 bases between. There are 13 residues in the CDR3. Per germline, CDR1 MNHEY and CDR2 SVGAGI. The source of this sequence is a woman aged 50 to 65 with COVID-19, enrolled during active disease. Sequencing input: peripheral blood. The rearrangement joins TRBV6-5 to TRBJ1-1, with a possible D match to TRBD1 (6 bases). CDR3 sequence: CASGQGSSTEAFF. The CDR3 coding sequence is TGTGCCAGCGGTCAGGGGTCGAGCACTGAAGCTTTCTTT.